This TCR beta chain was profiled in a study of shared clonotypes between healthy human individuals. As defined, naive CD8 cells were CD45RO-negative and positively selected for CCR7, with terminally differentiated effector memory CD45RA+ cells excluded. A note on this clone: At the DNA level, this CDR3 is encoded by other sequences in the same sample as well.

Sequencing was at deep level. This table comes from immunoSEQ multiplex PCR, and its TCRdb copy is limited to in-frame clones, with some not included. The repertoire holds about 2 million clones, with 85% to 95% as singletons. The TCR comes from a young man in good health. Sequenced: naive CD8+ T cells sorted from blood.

The CDR3 here is CASSPDRGTYEQYF. The CDR3 DNA sequence: TGTGCCAGCAGCCCGGACAGGGGAACCTACGAGCAGTACTTC. This rearrangement joins TRBV5-4 to TRBJ2-7; 9 nucleotides line up with TRBD1. Germline trimming cut 4 bases from V and 2 bases from J; bases unmatched to any gene: 4. CDR3 length: 14 residues. The germline CDR1 and CDR2 sequences are SGHNT and YYREEE (reference sequence).